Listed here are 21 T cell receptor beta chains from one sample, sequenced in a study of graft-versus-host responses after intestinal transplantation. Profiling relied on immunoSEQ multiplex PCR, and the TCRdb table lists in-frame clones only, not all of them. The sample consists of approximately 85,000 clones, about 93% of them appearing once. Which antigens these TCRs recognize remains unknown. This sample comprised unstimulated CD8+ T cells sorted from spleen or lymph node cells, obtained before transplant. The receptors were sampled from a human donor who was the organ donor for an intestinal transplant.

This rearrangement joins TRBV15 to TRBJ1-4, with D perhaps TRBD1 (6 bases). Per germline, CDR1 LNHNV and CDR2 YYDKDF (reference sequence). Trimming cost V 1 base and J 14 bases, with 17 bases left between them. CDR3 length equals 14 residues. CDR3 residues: CATSRARQEKLLFF. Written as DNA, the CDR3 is TGTGCCACCAGCAGAGCCCGACAGGAGAAGTTGCTGTTTTTT.

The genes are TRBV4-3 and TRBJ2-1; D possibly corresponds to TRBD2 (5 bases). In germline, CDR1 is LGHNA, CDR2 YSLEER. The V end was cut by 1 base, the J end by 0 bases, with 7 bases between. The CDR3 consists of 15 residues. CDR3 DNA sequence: TGCGCCAGCAGCCAAGGACTAAGCTCCTACAATGAGCAGTTCTTC. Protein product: CASSQGLSSYNEQFF.

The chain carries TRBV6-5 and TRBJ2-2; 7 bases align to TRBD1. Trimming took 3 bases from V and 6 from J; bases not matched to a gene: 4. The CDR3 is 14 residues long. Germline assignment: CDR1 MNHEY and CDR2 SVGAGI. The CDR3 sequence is CASSYSQGSGELFF. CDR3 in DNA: TGTGCCAGCAGTTATTCACAGGGGTCCGGGGAGCTGTTTTTT.

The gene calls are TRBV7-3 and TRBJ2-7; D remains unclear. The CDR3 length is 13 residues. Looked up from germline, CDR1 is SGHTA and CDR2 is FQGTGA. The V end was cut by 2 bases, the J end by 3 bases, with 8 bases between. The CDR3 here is CASSLVFHYEQYF. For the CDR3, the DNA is TGTGCCAGCAGCTTAGTTTTTCACTACGAGCAGTACTTC.

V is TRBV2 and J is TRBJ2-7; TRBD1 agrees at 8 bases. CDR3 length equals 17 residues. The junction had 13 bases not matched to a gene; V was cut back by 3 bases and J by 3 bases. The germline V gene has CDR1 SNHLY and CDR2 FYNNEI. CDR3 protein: CASSEDRAVNGGYEQYF. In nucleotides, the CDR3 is TGTGCCAGCAGTGAGGACAGGGCTGTTAATGGAGGCTACGAGCAGTACTTC.

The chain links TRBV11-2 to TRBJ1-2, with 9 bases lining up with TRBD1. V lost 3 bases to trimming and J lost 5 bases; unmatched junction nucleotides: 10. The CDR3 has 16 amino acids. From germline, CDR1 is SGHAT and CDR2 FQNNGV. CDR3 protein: CASSFYHGQGNYGYTF. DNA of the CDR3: TGTGCCAGCAGCTTTTACCATGGACAGGGGAATTATGGCTACACCTTC.

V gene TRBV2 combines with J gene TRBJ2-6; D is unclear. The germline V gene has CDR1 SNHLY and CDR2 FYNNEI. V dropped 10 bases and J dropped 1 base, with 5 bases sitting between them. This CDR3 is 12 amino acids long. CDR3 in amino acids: CAIQSGANVLTF. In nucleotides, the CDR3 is TGTGCCATCCAATCTGGGGCCAACGTCCTGACTTTC.

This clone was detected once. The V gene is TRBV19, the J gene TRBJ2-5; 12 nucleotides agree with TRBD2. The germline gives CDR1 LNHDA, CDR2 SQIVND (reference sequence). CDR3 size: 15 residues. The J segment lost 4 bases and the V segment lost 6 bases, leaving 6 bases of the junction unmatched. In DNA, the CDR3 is TGTGCCAGTAGGCTCTCTAGCGGGGGGGGAGAGACCCAGTACTTC. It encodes CASRLSSGGGETQYF.

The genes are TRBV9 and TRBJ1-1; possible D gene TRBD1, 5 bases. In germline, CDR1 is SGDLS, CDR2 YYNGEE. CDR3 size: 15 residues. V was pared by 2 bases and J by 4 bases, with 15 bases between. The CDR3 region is CASSVTGGLGTEAFF. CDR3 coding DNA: TGTGCCAGCAGCGTGACCGGGGGATTGGGCACTGAAGCTTTCTTT.

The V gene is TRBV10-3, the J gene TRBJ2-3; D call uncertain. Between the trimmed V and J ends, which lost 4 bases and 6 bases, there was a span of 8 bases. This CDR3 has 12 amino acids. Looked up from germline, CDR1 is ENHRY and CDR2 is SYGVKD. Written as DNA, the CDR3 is TGTGCCATCAGTGCCGATCAGGATACGCAGTATTTT. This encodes CAISADQDTQYF.

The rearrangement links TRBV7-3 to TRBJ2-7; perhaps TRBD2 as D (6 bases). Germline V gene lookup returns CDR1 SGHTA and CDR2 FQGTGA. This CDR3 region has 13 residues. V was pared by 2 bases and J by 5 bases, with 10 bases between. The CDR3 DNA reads TGTGCCAGCAGCTTAGTGGGAGGCGACGAGCAGTACTTC. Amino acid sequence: CASSLVGGDEQYF.

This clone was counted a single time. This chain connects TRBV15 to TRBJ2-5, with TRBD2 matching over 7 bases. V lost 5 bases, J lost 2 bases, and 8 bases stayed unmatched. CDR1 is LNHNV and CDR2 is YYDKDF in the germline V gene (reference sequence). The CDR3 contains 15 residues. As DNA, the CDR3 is TGTGCCACCAGCCCTCAGTGGGACTATCAAGAGACCCAGTACTTC. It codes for CATSPQWDYQETQYF.

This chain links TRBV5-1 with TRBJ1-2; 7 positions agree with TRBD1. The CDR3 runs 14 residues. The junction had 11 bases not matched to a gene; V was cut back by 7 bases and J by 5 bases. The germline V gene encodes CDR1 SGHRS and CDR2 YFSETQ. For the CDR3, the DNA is TGCGCCAGCGGCGGACAGGACTATCGGTATGGCTACACCTTC. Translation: CASGGQDYRYGYTF.

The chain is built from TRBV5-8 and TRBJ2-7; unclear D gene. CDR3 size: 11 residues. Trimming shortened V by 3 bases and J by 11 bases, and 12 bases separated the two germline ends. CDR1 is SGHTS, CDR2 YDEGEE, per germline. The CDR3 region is CASSYRVVKYF. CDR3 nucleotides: TGTGCCAGCAGCTACCGGGTAGTAAAGTACTTC.

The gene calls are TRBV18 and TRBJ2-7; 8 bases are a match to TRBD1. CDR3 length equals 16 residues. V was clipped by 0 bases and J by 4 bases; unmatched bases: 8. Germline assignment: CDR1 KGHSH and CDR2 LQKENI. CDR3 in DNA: TGTGCCAGCTCACCACCATCTGACAGGGGACCGTACGAGCAGTACTTC. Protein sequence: CASSPPSDRGPYEQYF.

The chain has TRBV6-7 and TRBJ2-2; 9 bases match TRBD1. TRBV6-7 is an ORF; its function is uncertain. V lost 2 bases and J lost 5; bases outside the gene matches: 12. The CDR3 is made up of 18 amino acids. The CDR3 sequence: CASSYGKPGQGDTGELFF. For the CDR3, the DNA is TGTGCCAGCAGTTACGGAAAACCGGGACAGGGTGATACCGGGGAGCTGTTTTTT.

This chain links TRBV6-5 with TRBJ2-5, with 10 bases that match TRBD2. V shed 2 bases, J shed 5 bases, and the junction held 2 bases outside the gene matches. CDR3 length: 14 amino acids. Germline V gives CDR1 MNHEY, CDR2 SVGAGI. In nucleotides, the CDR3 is TGTGCCAGCAGTTACGGGGGACTAGCGGAGACCCAGTACTTC. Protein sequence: CASSYGGLAETQYF.

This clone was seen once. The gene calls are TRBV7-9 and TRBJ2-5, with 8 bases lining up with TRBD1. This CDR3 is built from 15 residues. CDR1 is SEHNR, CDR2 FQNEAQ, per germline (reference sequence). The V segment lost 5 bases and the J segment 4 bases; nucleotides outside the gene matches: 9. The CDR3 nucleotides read TGTGCCAGCAGCCCCAGACAGGGGAAGTCAGAGACCCAGTACTTC. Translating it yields CASSPRQGKSETQYF.

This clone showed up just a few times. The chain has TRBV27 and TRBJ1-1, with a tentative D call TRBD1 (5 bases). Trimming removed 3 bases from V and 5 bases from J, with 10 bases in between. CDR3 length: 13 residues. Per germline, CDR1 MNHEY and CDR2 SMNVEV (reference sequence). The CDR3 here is CASSFGGGTEAFF. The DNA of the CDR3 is TGTGCCAGCAGTTTTGGGGGGGGAACTGAAGCTTTCTTT.

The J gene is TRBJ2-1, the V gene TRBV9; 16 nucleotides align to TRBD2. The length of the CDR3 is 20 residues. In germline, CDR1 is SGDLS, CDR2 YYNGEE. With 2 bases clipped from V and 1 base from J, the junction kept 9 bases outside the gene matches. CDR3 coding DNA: TGTGCCAGCAGCGTGCCAGGCGGGACTAGCGGGGGGGCATCCTACAATGAGCAGTTCTTC. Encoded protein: CASSVPGGTSGGASYNEQFF.

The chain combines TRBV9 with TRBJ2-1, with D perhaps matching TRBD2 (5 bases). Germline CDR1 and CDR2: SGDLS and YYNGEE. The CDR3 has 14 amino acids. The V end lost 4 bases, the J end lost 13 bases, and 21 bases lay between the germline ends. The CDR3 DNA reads TGTGCCAGCAGCTTTAGGACGGACTCCAGCGGCCAGTTCTTC. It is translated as CASSFRTDSSGQFF. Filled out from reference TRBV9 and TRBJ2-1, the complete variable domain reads DSGVTQTPKHLITATGQRVTLRCSPRSGDLSVYWYQQSLDQGLQFLIQYYNGEERAKGNILERFSAQQFPDLHSELNLSSLELGDSALYFCASSFRTDSSGQFFGPGTRLTVL.